This entry describes one T cell receptor (beta chain). PCR primers comprised 60 Vbeta and 13 Jbeta primers. Profiled with immunoSEQ multiplex PCR; TCRdb holds only in-frame clones, not every one. Here the sample spans 130,000 or so clones, around 73% being singletons. The data were obtained in a study of cytomegalovirus exposure and HLA in healthy donors. About the study: In a previous analysis, some 120 million unique TCR beta sequences were found from 150 million to 200 million T cells.

CDR3 size: 15 residues. The junction had 2 bases not matched to a gene; V was cut back by 0 bases and J by 1 base. CDR1 SGHTA and CDR2 FQGNSA come from the germline V gene. These donors, healthy bone marrow donors, were studied. Sequencing was performed on PBMCs. This TCR derives from a man between 45 and 60 years old in good health and CMV-seronegative. V gene TRBV7-2 combines with J gene TRBJ2-5, with TRBD2 matching 7 bases. This CDR3 is CASSLAGGVQETQYF. The CDR3 DNA reads as TGTGCCAGCAGCTTAGCGGGGGGGGTCCAAGAGACCCAGTACTTC.